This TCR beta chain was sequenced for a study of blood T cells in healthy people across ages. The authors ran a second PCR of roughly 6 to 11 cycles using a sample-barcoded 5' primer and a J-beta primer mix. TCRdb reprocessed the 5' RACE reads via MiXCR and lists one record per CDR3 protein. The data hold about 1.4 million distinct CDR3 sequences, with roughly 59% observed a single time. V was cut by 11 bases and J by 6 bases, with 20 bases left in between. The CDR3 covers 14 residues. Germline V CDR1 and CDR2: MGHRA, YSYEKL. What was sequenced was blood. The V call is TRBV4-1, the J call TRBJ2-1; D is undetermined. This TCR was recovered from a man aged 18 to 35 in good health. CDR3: CAASLNFQGNEQFF. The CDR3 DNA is TGCGCCGCCAGCCTAAATTTTCAAGGCAATGAGCAGTTCTTC.